Listed below are T cell receptor beta chains from one sample, sequenced in a study of multiple sclerosis patients with progressive multifocal leukoencephalopathy. TCRdb's copy holds only in-frame clones and misses some; the assay was immunoSEQ multiplex PCR. The data show roughly 32,000 clones, over 80% seen once. This material consisted of PBMCs, taken from a patient treated with natalizumab. These receptors originate from a middle-aged woman with progressive multifocal leukoencephalopathy. CDR3s leave out the opening cysteine and the closing phenylalanine or tryptophan.

ATSREPPRGWAEQY	TRBJ2-7	TRBV15
ASSQDGQGREDEQF	TRBJ2-1	TRBV4-1
ASSPRSGANVLT	TRBJ2-6	TRBV19
ASSRTGGWETQY	TRBJ2-5	TRBV28
AWTSVRGSNYGYT	TRBJ1-2	TRBV30
ASRPPSSGSTYEQY	NA	TRBV6-6
ASSQAAGSYEQY	TRBJ2-7	TRBV4-1
ASSSLGELF	TRBJ2-2	TRBV5-4
ASTRSGSSKETQY	TRBJ2-5	TRBV19
ASSRQSYEQY	TRBJ2-7	TRBV28
AISESERGLNEQY	NA	TRBV10-3
ASGLGQGASYEQY	TRBJ2-7	TRBV12-5
ASSLAGTGGEGYT	TRBJ1-2	TRBV5-1
ASIQGTGGCFEQF	TRBJ2-1	TRBV21-1
ASVRTASYNEQF	TRBJ2-1	TRBV28
ASSLDSGRNTGELF	TRBJ2-2	TRBV7-2
ASSLNPVGGEETQY	TRBJ2-5	TRBV5-1
ASTPLVETNTEAF	TRBJ1-1	TRBV11-3
ASSQGINQPQH	TRBJ1-5	TRBV4-3
ASSEGQGRDYGYT	TRBJ1-2	TRBV7-6
AAGPFRIGGNTIY	TRBJ1-3	TRBV10-2
ASSQVIGTGELF	TRBJ2-2	TRBV14
ASLTSGFATDTQY	TRBJ2-3	TRBV18
ASSSTGIRDNQPQH	TRBJ1-5	TRBV28
ASRRLDSGANVLT	TRBJ2-6	TRBV9
ASSLEGAGIGELF	TRBJ2-2	TRBV7-2
ASSLVRMETQY	TRBJ2-5	TRBV5-1
ASSARPAGEQF	TRBJ2-1	TRBV9
ASSSSGNQETQY	TRBJ2-5	TRBV5-1
ASSLTGSGYGYT	TRBJ1-2	TRBV5-4
ASSLMGGGQPQH	TRBJ1-5	TRBV5-4
ASSEIGSGGYT	TRBJ1-2	TRBV7-2
ASSWGGGRDYEQY	TRBJ2-7	TRBV19
ASSIWQGNEQY	TRBJ2-7	TRBV19
ATSRVGRGYPQPQH	TRBJ1-5	TRBV15
ASGLGQNYGYT	TRBJ1-2	TRBV19
ASSITWDEQF	TRBJ2-1	TRBV19
ASSLLGDTSGNTIY	TRBJ1-3	TRBV4-3
ASSIEGGTEAF	TRBJ1-1	TRBV19
ASSQAADGNTEAF	TRBJ1-1	TRBV4-1
AWSRDTNYGYT	TRBJ1-2	TRBV30
AWSTLNSWTGGY	TRBJ2-7	TRBV30
ASSFASGTSKETQY	TRBJ2-5	TRBV5-4